This TCR beta chain is from a study of blood T cell repertoires in COVID-19. At the level of the study: Collection of acute and convalescent COVID-19 samples took place in the United States, Italy and Spain. In each case, the material was cDNA or gDNA derived from T cells, B-cell-depleted T cells, or PBMCs.

The ends were cut back, 2 bases at V and 7 bases at J, with 17 bases in the middle. The CDR3 sequence is 15 residues long. Germline loops: CDR1 MDHEN, CDR2 SYDVKM. As handled by the study authors: Estimated nucleated cell counts came from reference gene primer amplification. Here immunoSEQ multiplex PCR was the method, and the copy in TCRdb shows in-frame clones only, minus some. V and J calls and clone size are as listed in that table; D and trimming were resolved from the DNA. Here the sample spans 100,000 to 130,000 clones, over 80% being singletons. Specimen: peripheral blood. The rearrangement uses TRBV28 and TRBJ1-2; D uncertain. The receptor's source is a woman aged 30 to 39 with acute or convalescent COVID-19. The CDR3: CASSLAPGSPFGYTF. The CDR3 bases are TGTGCCAGCAGTTTAGCCCCGGGATCCCCCTTTGGCTACACCTTC.